This T cell receptor beta chain was identified during a study of T-cell reconstitution after alpha-beta-depleted transplantation in children (dated by TCRdb to between 2015 and 2016). Study-level background: Using TCR repertoire profiling, the study followed T-cell immune reconstitution in a quantitative way in children after TCRalphabeta/CD19-depleted allogeneic hematopoietic cell transplantation.

According to the study, the label for this sample's treatment or condition signals: allogeneic hematopoietic cell transplantation with graft depleted of TCRalphabeta T cells and CD19 B cells. The children who served as transplant recipients had been given grafts of TCRalphabeta/CD19-depleted allogeneic hematopoietic cells. Summary of the overall study and its limitations: The apparently early alphabetaT-cell count recovery about two months after transplant was reportedly dependent on only several hundred rapidly expanded clones derived from non-depleted graft cells. In some patients, high TCRbeta diversity at day 60 was attributed to recipient T cells and intrathymic progenitors that had survived conditioning. Over subsequent months, a decline in hyperexpanded clone frequencies was noted, and after one year, T-cell counts and TCRbeta diversity were mostly ascribed to newly produced T cells.

This clonotype was seen more than once but under ten times. Its antigen remains unidentified. No base qualities exist here, and no much larger clone lies one base off it. The library was produced with PCR. These reads were obtained on an Illumina HiSeq 2500. Molecular barcoding was employed in the preparation of TCR libraries, with unique molecular identifiers being used to normalize TCRbeta repertoire quantification. In TCRdb, the public reads were trimmed at Q25 with fastp and aligned with MiXCR, with productive beta chains retained. Records with the same CDR3 protein are collapsed into one entry carrying the most frequent genes and DNA. The sample data list around 250,000 distinct CDR3 sequences, and roughly 25% of these were observed just once. Jointly, the top ten make up more than 2% of the sample. The CDR3 measures 13 amino acids from cysteine to phenylalanine. Only the CDR3 DNA stays, 39 bases, in frame from base 1. V loses 5 bases at its end and J loses 4 bases; junction bases beyond the gene matches: 5. The germline V gene specifies SQVTM as CDR1 and ANQGSEA as CDR2.

This TCR was recovered from a girl aged 2 to 10 with Fanconi anemia, due to receive a stem cell transplant. Sequenced here: PBMCs, sampled before TCRalphabeta/CD19-depleted stem cell transplant. Recombination linked TRBV29-1 to TRBJ2-7; TRBD2 matches 10 bases in the middle. The DNA is TGCAGCGTTCACCTAGCGGGAGATTACGAGCAGTACTTC. It specifies CSVHLAGDYEQYF.